This T cell receptor beta chain stems from a study of glioma-infiltrating T cells after dendritic cell vaccination. About the study: Samples are from glioblastoma patients in Phase I and II dendritic cell vaccine trials.

The time point denotes: after dendritic cell vaccination, including at tumor progression/relapse. Here immunoSEQ multiplex PCR was the method, and the copy in TCRdb shows in-frame clones only, minus some. The sample includes approximately 85,000 clones, 85% seen only once; the top ten take 8.5%. V lost 6 bases to trimming and J lost 2 bases; unmatched junction nucleotides: 2. The CDR3 runs to 15 residues. The V gene's germline CDR1 is LNHDA and CDR2 SQIVND (reference sequence). The sequencing used blood, collected after dendritic cell vaccination. This sequence originates from a human donor with glioblastoma. The chain couples TRBV19 to TRBJ2-3; TRBD2 matches 13 bases. The DNA of the CDR3 is TGTGCCAGTAGCACTAGCGGGAGGGACACAGATACGCAGTATTTT. As protein: CASSTSGRDTDTQYF.